This T cell receptor beta chain was retrieved from a study of blood T cell repertoires in COVID-19. Looking at the study overall: The origin of the acute and convalescent COVID-19 samples was the United States, Italy and Spain.

Per the original data handling: Nucleated cell number was recorded as an estimate derived from reference gene primer amplification. TCRdb's copy holds only in-frame clones and misses some; the assay was immunoSEQ multiplex PCR. Clonal size and the V and J genes are those of that table, whereas D and trimming came from the DNA. The table has around 300,000 clones, around 90% seen once. V was clipped by 0 bases and J by 0 bases, with 9 bases between them. CDR1 is SGHTS and CDR2 is YDEGEE in the germline V gene. CDR3 size: 16 residues. The chain employs TRBV5-8 and TRBJ2-2, with unresolved D. The TCR was taken from a man aged 45-60 years with acute or convalescent COVID-19. Sequenced material: peripheral blood. CDR3 loop: CASSLGWAANTGELFF. CDR3 DNA sequence: TGTGCCAGCAGCTTGGGCTGGGCAGCGAACACCGGGGAGCTGTTTTTT.